A single sample is the source of the 12 T cell receptor beta chains below, sequenced in a study of blood T cell repertoires in COVID-19 (dated by TCRdb to 2018 to 2021). Receptor amplification or capture employed the immunoSEQ multiplex PCR assay. This is the immuneACCESS table as TCRdb keeps it, with only in-frame sequences that have V and J called. A part of the clones is gone; compared with another copy, unresolved V genes explain less than half, and the rest is unexplained. The sample profile shows about 73,000 clones; 85% to 90% of them were found once. The ten largest make up roughly 8.8% of the sample. The material sequenced was peripheral blood. These TCRs come from a man aged 80 or over with acute or convalescent COVID-19.

V gene TRBV13 combines with J gene TRBJ2-2, with 12 bases aligning to TRBD2. The V and J ends lost 4 bases and 7 bases, in that order; junction bases with no gene match: 4. Germline V gene data show CDR1 as PRHDT and CDR2 as FYEKMQ (reference sequence). The CDR3 runs to 15 residues. The chain's CDR3 is CASSYAGLAGGELFF. CDR3 DNA sequence: TGTGCCAGCAGCTACGCGGGACTAGCGGGCGGGGAGCTGTTTTTT.

The chain carries TRBV10-3 and TRBJ2-2; D is possibly TRBD2 (6 bases). Germline CDR1 is ENHRY and CDR2 is SYGVKD. The CDR3 extends over 16 amino acids. The ends were cut back, 2 bases at V and 6 bases at J, with 16 bases in the middle. CDR3 loop: CAISEGHGTGAGELFF. The DNA of the CDR3 is TGTGCCATCAGTGAGGGTCACGGGACTGGAGCCGGGGAGCTGTTTTTT.

The chain links TRBV27 to TRBJ1-1; no firm D call. This CDR3 is built from 13 residues. The V and J ends lost 3 bases and 1 base respectively, with 6 bases between them. Germline-derived CDR1 and CDR2 are MNHEY and SMNVEV (reference sequence). The DNA of the CDR3 is TGTGCCAGCAGTTTCCGGGAGAACACTGAAGCTTTCTTT. Its translation is CASSFRENTEAFF.

As DNA, the CDR3 is TGTGCCAGCAGCTTGGAACAGATGTATGGCTACACCTTC. It is translated as CASSLEQMYGYTF. The rearrangement links TRBV5-5 to TRBJ1-2; no clear D gene. The CDR3 is 13 amino acids. Per germline, CDR1 SGHKS and CDR2 YYEKEE (reference sequence). Trimming stripped 0 bases from V and 5 bases from J, with 8 bases between.

This clone was picked up one time. The chain combines TRBV30 with TRBJ1-5; no clear D gene. The CDR3 has 13 residues. Trimming left V 3 bases short and J 3 bases short, with 9 bases between. Germline lookup yields CDR1 GTSNPN and CDR2 SVGIG (reference sequence). The DNA of the CDR3 is TGTGCCTGGAGCCGGGAACTCAATCAGCCCCAGCATTTT. Translating gives CAWSRELNQPQHF.

The J gene is TRBJ1-1, the V gene TRBV20-1; 8 bases match TRBD1. The CDR3 sequence is 14 residues long. Germline V gene data show CDR1 as DFQATT and CDR2 as SNEGSKA (reference sequence). Losses at the gene ends were 3 bases for V and 3 bases for J; bases not matched to a gene: 6. CDR3 residues: CSASSPTGDTEAFF. CDR3 nucleotide sequence: TGCAGTGCTAGTAGCCCGACAGGGGACACTGAAGCTTTCTTT.

V is TRBV7-9 and J is TRBJ1-6, with D maybe TRBD1 (5 bases). Germline V gene sequence: CDR1 SEHNR, CDR2 FQNEAQ (reference sequence). The CDR3 is 15 residues long. Trimming stripped 10 bases from V and 7 bases from J, with 20 bases between. The CDR3 region is CAIPPRGGVNSPLHF. In nucleotides, the CDR3 is TGTGCCATTCCGCCGAGGGGAGGGGTAAATTCACCCCTCCACTTT.

The chain couples TRBV19 to TRBJ2-1; 7 nucleotides agree with TRBD1. Germline V CDR1 and CDR2: LNHDA, SQIVND (reference sequence). V gave up 8 bases and J gave up 2 bases; unmatched junction bases: 3. The CDR3 contains 13 residues. CDR3: CASRQGTYNEQFF. CDR3 nucleotide sequence: TGTGCCAGTCGACAGGGAACCTACAATGAGCAGTTCTTC.

Only one count was recorded for this clone. The chain has TRBV2 and TRBJ2-7; 9 positions agree with TRBD1. The germline gives CDR1 SNHLY, CDR2 FYNNEI. The CDR3 has 13 residues. With V trimmed by 8 bases and J by 1 base, 3 bases remained unmatched. The CDR3 region is CASLGQGSYEQYF. Written as DNA, the CDR3 is TGTGCCAGCTTGGGACAGGGATCCTACGAGCAGTACTTC.

CDR3 sequence: CASSVTGAANEKLFF. CDR3 coding DNA: TGTGCCAGCAGTGTGACAGGTGCCGCTAATGAAAAACTGTTTTTT. The J gene is TRBJ1-4, the V gene TRBV25-1; possible D gene TRBD1, 6 bases. The V end lost 4 bases, the J end lost 3 bases, and 12 bases lay between the germline ends. Germline CDR1 and CDR2: MGHDK and SYGVNS. The CDR3 is made up of 15 amino acids. Full variable domain (missing parts from reference TRBV25-1 and TRBJ1-4): EADIYQTPRYLVIGTGKKITLECSQTMGHDKMYWYQQDPGMELHLIHYSYGVNSTEKGDLSSESTVSRIRTEHFPLTLESARPSHTSQYLCASSVTGAANEKLFFGSGTQLSVL.

The V and J genes are TRBV25-1 and TRBJ1-1; no clear D gene. In germline, CDR1 is MGHDK, CDR2 SYGVNS. The CDR3 contains 12 residues. Between the trimmed V and J ends, which lost 7 bases and 4 bases, there was a span of 10 bases. The CDR3 loop is CASTRGATEAFF. In nucleotides, the CDR3 is TGTGCCAGCACTCGGGGAGCCACTGAAGCTTTCTTT.

The V call is TRBV18, the J call TRBJ2-1; D is uncertain. The germline CDR1 and CDR2 sequences are KGHSH and LQKENI. There are 16 residues in the CDR3. V was trimmed by 0 bases and J by 0 bases, leaving 9 bases between them. The CDR3 region has the DNA TGTGCCAGCTCACCACCGAGCGTCAGCTCCTACAATGAGCAGTTCTTC. Its translation is CASSPPSVSSYNEQFF.